This T cell receptor beta chain was obtained from a study of low-dose radiotherapy and immunotherapy resistance in tumors. Study as a whole: Cohort 1 received 0.5 Gy per fraction every 2 weeks, totaling 6.5 Gy.

TRAV- and TRBV-specific primers primed first-strand cDNA, covering alpha and beta chains. The authors amplified TCRs for around 20 PCR cycles with a constant-region primer and a V-primer adapter. TCRdb passed the reads through MiXCR, listing each CDR3 protein once. Here the sample spans about 14,000 distinct CDR3 sequences, about half being singletons. The CDR3 extends over 16 amino acids. V lost 5 bases and J lost 2; bases outside the gene matches: 3. Germline V gene data show CDR1 as MDHEN and CDR2 as SYDVKM. This clonotype originated in a human donor with advanced metastatic prostate, ovarian, gallbladder or colorectal cancer (not recorded which). This table probably holds off-target reads from a library built for another chain. The chain has TRBV28 and TRBJ2-2; TRBD2 matches at 12 bases. Written as DNA, the CDR3 is TGTGCCAGCAGTACGACTAGCGGGAGTAACACCGGGGAGCTGTTTTTT. Its translation: CASSTTSGSNTGELFF.